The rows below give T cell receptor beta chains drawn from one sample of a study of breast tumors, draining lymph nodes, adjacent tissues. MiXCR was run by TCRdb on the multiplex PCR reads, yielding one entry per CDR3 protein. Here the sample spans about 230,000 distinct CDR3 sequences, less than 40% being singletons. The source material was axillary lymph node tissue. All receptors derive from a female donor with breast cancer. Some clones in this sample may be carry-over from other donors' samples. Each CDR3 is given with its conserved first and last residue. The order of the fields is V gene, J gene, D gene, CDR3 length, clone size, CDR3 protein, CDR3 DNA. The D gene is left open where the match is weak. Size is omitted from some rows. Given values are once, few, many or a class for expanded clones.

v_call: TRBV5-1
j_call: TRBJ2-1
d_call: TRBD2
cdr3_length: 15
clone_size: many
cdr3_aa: CASSSTSGLNNEQFF
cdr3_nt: TGCGCCAGCAGCTCGACTAGCGGTCTAAACAATGAGCAGTTCTTC

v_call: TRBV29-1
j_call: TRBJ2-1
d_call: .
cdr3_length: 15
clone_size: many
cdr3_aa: CSVIVAVSSYNEQFF
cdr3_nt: TGCAGCGTTATAGTAGCGGTTAGCTCCTACAATGAGCAGTTCTTC

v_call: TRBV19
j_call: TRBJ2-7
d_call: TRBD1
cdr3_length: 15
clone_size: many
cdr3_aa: CANSIGDRATYEQYF
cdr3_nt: TGTGCCAATAGTATAGGAGACAGGGCAACCTACGAGCAGTACTTC

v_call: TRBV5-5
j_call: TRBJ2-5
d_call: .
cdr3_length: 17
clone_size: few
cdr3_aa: CASSFLQAYLLRETQYF
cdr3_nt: TGTGCCAGCAGCTTTTTGCAGGCCTATTTACTCCGAGAGACCCAGTACTTC

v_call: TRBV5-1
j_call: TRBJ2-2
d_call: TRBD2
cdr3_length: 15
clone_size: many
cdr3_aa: CASSLTSGSPGELFF
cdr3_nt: TGCGCCAGCAGCTTGACTAGCGGGAGCCCCGGGGAGCTGTTTTTT

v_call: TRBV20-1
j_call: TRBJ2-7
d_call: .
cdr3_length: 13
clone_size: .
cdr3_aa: CSSNQGNAYEQYF
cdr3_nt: TGCAGTTCTAACCAGGGGAACGCCTACGAGCAGTACTTC

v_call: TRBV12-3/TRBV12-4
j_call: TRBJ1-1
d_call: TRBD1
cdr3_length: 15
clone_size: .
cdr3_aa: CASSFGLGQTTEAFF
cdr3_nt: TGTGCCAGCAGTTTCGGGTTGGGACAGACGACTGAAGCTTTCTTT

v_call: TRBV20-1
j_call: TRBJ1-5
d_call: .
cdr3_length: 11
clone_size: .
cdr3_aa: CSALGDQPQHF
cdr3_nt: TGCAGTGCCCTCGGAGATCAGCCCCAGCATTTT

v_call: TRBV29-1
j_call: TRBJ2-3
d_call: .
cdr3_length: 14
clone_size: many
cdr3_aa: CSVRTGHQTDTQYF
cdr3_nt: TGCAGCGTTCGGACGGGACATCAAACAGATACGCAGTATTTT

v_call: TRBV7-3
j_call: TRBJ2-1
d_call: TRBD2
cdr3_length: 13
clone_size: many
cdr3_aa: CASSLLGEGEQFF
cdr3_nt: TGTGCCAGCAGCTTACTGGGGGAGGGTGAGCAGTTCTTC

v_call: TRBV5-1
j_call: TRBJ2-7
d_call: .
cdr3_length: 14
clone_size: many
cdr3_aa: CASRDQGQSYEQYF
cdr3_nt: TGCGCCAGTCGGGACCAGGGGCAGAGCTACGAGCAGTACTTC

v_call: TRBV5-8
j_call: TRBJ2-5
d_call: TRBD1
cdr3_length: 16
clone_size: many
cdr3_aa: CASSLNTNRGGETQYF
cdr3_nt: TGTGCCAGCAGCTTAAATACAAACAGGGGTGGGGAGACCCAGTACTTC

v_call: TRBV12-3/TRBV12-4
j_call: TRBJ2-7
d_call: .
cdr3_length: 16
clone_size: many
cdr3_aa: CASSPGGWESRYEQYF
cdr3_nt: TGTGCCAGCAGCCCTGGTGGGTGGGAGAGTCGCTACGAGCAGTACTTC

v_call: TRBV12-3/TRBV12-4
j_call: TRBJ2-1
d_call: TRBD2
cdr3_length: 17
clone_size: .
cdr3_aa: CASSSRTSGSIYNEQFF
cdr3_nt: TGTGCCAGCAGTTCGAGGACTAGCGGGAGTATCTACAATGAGCAGTTCTTC

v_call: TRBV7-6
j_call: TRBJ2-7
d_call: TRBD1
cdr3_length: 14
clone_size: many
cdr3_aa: CASSLARTGGGQYF
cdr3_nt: TGTGCCAGCAGCTTAGCTCGGACAGGGGGCGGGCAGTACTTC

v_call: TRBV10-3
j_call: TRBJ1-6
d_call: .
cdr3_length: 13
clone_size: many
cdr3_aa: CAISEAGRSPLHF
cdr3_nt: TGTGCCATCAGTGAGGCGGGCCGTTCACCCCTCCACTTT

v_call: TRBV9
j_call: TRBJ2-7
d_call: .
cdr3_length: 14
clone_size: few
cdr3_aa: CASSVGDLGYEQSF
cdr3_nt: TGTGCCAGCAGCGTAGGGGACTTAGGCTACGAGCAGTCCTTC

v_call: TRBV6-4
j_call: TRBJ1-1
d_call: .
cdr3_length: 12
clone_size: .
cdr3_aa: CASSGLQGLAFF
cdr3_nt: TGTGCCAGCAGTGGATTGCAGGGGTTAGCTTTCTTT

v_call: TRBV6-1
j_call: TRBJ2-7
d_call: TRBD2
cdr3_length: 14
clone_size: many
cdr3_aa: CASRRLAESYEQYF
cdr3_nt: TGTGCCAGCAGGAGACTAGCGGAGAGCTACGAGCAGTACTTC

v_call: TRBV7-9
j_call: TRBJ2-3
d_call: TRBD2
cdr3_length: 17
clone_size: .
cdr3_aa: CASSLAGGPQFTDTQCF
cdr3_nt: TGCGCCAGCAGCTTAGCGGGAGGACCCCAGTTCACAGATACGCAGTGTTTT

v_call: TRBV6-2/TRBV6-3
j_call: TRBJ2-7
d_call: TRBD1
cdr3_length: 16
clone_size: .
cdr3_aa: CASQRRGGTGSYEQYF
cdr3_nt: TGTGCCAGCCAGCGTCGTGGCGGGACAGGATCCTACGAGCAGTACTTC

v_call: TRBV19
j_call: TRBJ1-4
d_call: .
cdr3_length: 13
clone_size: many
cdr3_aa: CASSMMDGTQLFF
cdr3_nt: TGTGCCAGTAGTATGATGGACGGCACTCAACTGTTTTTT

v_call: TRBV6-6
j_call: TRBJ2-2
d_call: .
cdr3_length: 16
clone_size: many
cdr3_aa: CASSPARVLNTGELFF
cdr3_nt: TGTGCCAGCAGTCCCGCCAGAGTACTCAACACCGGGGAGCTGTTTTTT

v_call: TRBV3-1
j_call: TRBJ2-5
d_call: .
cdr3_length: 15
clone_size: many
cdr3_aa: CASSQITGVAETQYF
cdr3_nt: TGTGCCAGCAGCCAAATAACGGGAGTTGCAGAGACCCAGTACTTC